This is a list of T cell receptor beta chains from one sample in a study of blood T cell repertoires in COVID-19. TCRdb keeps only in-frame clones here, not all; method: immunoSEQ multiplex PCR. The table has roughly 380,000 clones, more than 70% seen once. Sequences were obtained from PBMCs or T cells enriched from blood (not recorded which). The receptors stem from a man aged 30-40 years who had recovered from COVID-19. Each CDR3 is given with its conserved first and last residue. Only part of the rows carry a size: once, few, many, or a class if the clone is expanded.

j_call v_call clone_size cdr3_aa
TRBJ1-2 TRBV7-9 . CASSQTGNYGYTF
TRBJ1-2 TRBV25-1 . CASSEEFGVNREYGYTF
TRBJ2-5 TRBV10-2 . CAWAVSAQETQYF
TRBJ2-1 TRBV6-5 few CASSTGLGYSDEQFF
TRBJ1-4 TRBV19 . CASSPREFGKLFF
TRBJ1-3 TRBV9 . CASSERPGNTIYF
TRBJ1-1 TRBV5-1 . CASSLDPAGVAFF
TRBJ1-4 TRBV2 . CASSGALGEKLFF
TRBJ2-6 TRBV3-1/TRBV3-2 . CASSQVRQGAGGANVLTF
TRBJ1-2 TRBV4-3 . CASSQVGRNYGYTF
TRBJ2-3 TRBV15 once CATSRGTAGATDTQYF
TRBJ1-1 TRBV4-2 few CASSQVRRMNTEAFF
TRBJ2-5 TRBV7-9 once CASSLGAGGMETQYF
TRBJ1-5 TRBV2 . CASSDGEAAGGKPQHF
TRBJ2-5 TRBV29-1 few CSVGQRFTSQETQYF
TRBJ2-3 TRBV7-2 . CASSFSGGRNTQYF
TRBJ1-3 TRBV9 . CASSPSLTGVGNTIYF
TRBJ1-1 TRBV6-5 . CASSTERTGLTEAFF
TRBJ1-1 TRBV18 . CASSTSNTEAFF
TRBJ1-2 TRBV7-9 . CASSLVGQGSDGYTF
TRBJ2-3 TRBV2 . CASLRLPWATSTDTQYF
TRBJ1-5 TRBV11-3 once CASSYRQDDNQPQHF
TRBJ1-5 TRBV6-5 once CASKRTGSDQPQHF